This T cell receptor beta chain stems from a study of control samples from healthy donors and cancer patients. Sequenced by immunoSEQ multiplex PCR; TCRdb stores in-frame clones only, minus some. Here the sample spans some 120,000 clones, about nine tenths being singletons. This clone was seen a single time. CDR3 size: 12 residues. The sequenced material came from blood. The V and J genes are TRBV21-1 and TRBJ1-1. TRBV21-1 is described as a pseudogene. This sequence originates from a man between 40 and 49 years old in good health. CDR3 sequence reads: CASSKEGDRAFF. The CDR3 coding sequence is TGTGCCAGCAGCAAAGAAGGGGACCGGGCTTTCTTT.